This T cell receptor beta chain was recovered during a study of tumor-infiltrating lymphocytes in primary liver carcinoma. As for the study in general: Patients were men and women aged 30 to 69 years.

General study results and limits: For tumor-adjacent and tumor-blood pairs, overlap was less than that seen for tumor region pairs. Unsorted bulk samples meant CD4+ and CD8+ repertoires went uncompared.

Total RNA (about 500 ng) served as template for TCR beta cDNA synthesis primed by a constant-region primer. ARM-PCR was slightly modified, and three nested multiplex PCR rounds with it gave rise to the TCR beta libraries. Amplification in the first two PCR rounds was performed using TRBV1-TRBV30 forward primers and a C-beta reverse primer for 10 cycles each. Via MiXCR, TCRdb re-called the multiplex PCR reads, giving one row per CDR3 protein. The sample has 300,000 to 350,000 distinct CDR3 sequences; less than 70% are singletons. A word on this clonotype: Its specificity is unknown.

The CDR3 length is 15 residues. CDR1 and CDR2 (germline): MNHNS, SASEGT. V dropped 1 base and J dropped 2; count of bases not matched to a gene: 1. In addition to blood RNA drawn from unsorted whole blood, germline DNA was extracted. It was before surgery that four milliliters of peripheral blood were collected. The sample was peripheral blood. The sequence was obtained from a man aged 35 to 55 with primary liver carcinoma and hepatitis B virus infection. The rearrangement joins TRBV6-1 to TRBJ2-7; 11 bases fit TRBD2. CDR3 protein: CASSEVTSGTYEQYF. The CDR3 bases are TGTGCCAGCAGTGAAGTGACTAGCGGGACCTACGAGCAGTACTTC.